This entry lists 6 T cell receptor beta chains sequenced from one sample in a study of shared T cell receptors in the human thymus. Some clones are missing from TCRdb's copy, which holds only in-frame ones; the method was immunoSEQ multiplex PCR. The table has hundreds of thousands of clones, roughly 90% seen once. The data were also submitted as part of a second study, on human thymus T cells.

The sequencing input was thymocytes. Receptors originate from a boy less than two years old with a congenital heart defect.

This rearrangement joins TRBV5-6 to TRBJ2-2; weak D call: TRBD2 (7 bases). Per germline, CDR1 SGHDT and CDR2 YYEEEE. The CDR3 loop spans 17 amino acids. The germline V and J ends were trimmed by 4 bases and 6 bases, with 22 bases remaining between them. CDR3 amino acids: CASSPEGGYLLPGELFF. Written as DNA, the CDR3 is TGTGCCAGCAGCCCTGAGGGGGGGTACCTACTCCCCGGGGAGCTGTTTTTT.

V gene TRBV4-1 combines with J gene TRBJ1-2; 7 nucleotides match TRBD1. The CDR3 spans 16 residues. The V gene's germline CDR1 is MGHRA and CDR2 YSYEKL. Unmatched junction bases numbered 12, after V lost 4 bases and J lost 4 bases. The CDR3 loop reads CASSPRYEGASYGYTF. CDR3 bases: TGCGCCAGCAGCCCCCGTTATGAGGGGGCGAGCTATGGCTACACCTTC.

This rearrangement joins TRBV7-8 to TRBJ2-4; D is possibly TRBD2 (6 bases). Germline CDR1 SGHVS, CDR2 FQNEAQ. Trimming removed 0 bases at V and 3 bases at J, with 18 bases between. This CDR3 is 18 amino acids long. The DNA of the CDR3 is TGTGCCAGCAGCTTAGCGGGACCTGGGGGGTTCGTCAAAAACATTCAGTACTTC. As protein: CASSLAGPGGFVKNIQYF.

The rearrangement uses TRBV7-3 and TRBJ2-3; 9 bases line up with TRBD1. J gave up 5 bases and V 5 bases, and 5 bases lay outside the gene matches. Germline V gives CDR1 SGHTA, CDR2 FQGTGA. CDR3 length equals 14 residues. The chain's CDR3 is CASSVTGGRDTQYF. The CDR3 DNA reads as TGTGCCAGCAGCGTTACAGGGGGCCGAGATACGCAGTATTTT. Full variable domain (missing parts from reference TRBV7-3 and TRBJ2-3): GAGVSQTPSNKVTEKGKYVELRCDPISGHTALYWYRQSLGQGPEFLIYFQGTGAADDSGLPNDRFFAVRPEGSVSTLKIQRTERGDSAVYLCASSVTGGRDTQYFGPGTRLTVL.

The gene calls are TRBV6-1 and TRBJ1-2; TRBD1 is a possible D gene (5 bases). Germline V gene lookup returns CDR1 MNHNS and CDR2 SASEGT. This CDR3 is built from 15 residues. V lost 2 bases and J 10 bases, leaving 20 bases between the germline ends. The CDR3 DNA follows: TGTGCCAGCAGTGAAAGGGGCGGCAGGGCATTTGCCTACACCTTC. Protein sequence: CASSERGGRAFAYTF.

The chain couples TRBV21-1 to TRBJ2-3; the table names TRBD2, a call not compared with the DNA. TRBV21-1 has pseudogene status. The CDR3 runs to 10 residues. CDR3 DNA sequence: TGTGCCAGCAGCAACGGGACGCAGTATTTT. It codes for CASSNGTQYF.